These 11 T cell receptor beta chains were all obtained from the same sample, sequenced in a study of T cells of healthy individuals. TCRdb analysed the 5' RACE reads with MiXCR anew, one entry per CDR3 protein. The sample shows 60,000 to 75,000 distinct CDR3 sequences, roughly 15% of them seen only once. These receptor sequences come from a human donor in good health.

This clonotype came up many times. The chain combines TRBV19 with TRBJ2-5; a weak D match, TRBD2 (6 bases). Per germline, CDR1 LNHDA and CDR2 SQIVND (reference sequence). V was cut by 5 bases and J by 2 bases, with 9 bases left in between. The CDR3 consists of 13 residues. The DNA for the CDR3 is TGTGCCAGTAGTCCCCTAGCGCAAGAGACCCAGTACTTC. Translating gives CASSPLAQETQYF.

In its sample, this clonotype was seen a few times. The chain carries TRBV5-1 and TRBJ2-7; D is uncertain. The CDR3 runs to 11 residues. V lost 4 bases to trimming and J lost 3 bases, with 5 bases between them. CDR1 and CDR2 from the germline V gene are SGHRS and YFSETQ. In DNA form, the CDR3 reads TGCGCCAGCAGCATACACTACGAGCAGTACTTC. This codes for CASSIHYEQYF.

This clonotype was seen a handful of times. This chain uses TRBV6-2 or TRBV6-3 with TRBJ1-1; D uncertain. CDR1 is MNHEY, CDR2 SVGEGT, per germline. The CDR3 has 14 residues. V was trimmed by 6 bases and J by 1 base, leaving 12 bases between them. CDR3 in amino acids: CASSPWAGNTEAFF. Here the CDR3 DNA reads TGTGCCAGCAGCCCCTGGGCAGGGAACACTGAAGCTTTCTTT.

This clonotype was picked up many times. The gene calls are TRBV6-2 or TRBV6-3 and TRBJ1-3; D gene uncertain. Per germline, CDR1 MNHEY and CDR2 SVGEGT. This CDR3 has 13 residues. V was clipped by 2 bases and J by 6 bases, with 8 bases between them. Here the CDR3 reads CASSYPAENTIYF. The DNA of the CDR3 is TGTGCCAGCAGTTACCCGGCTGAAAACACCATATATTTT.

This clonotype was seen only a few times. J is TRBJ2-1 and V is TRBV12-3 or TRBV12-4; D not certain. V was clipped by 2 bases and J by 7 bases, with 6 bases between them. The CDR3 is 12 residues long. The CDR3, as DNA: TGTGCCAGCAGTTTATCGGTAAATGAGCAGTTCTTC. Protein: CASSLSVNEQFF.

This clonotype occurred many times. The chain joins TRBV7-9 to TRBJ2-1; 9 bases line up with TRBD1. Trimming took 8 bases from V and 9 from J; bases not matched to a gene: 11. Germline V gives CDR1 SEHNR, CDR2 FQNEAQ (reference sequence). CDR3 length equals 14 residues. CDR3 in amino acids: CASGKQGALLEQFF. The CDR3 nucleotides read TGTGCCAGCGGGAAACAGGGGGCGCTTCTTGAGCAGTTCTTC.

V gene TRBV5-5 combines with J gene TRBJ2-2, with 13 bases identical to TRBD2. Germline CDR1 SGHKS, CDR2 YYEKEE (reference sequence). The V segment lost 2 bases and the J segment 4 bases; nucleotides outside the gene matches: 2. The CDR3 is 16 amino acids. The CDR3, as DNA: TGTGCCAGCAGCTTAACTAGCGGGGGGGCCACCGGGGAGCTGTTTTTT. Residues: CASSLTSGGATGELFF.

This clonotype has just a few counts. The genes are TRBV2 and TRBJ1-5; perhaps TRBD1 as D (6 bases). V was trimmed by 4 bases and J by 1 base, leaving 14 bases between them. Germline V CDR1 and CDR2: SNHLY, FYNNEI. CDR3 length: 16 amino acids. In DNA, the CDR3 is TGTGCCAGCAGTGTTCACAGGGTAGCGAGCAATCAGCCCCAGCATTTT. Amino acids: CASSVHRVASNQPQHF.

The chain is built from TRBV20-1 and TRBJ2-7; 13 bases map to TRBD2. J lost 1 base, V lost 3 bases, and 15 bases had no gene match. Germline V lookup: CDR1 DFQATT, CDR2 SNEGSKA (reference sequence). This CDR3 has 19 amino acids. DNA for the CDR3: TGCAGTGCTAGGAAACCTACTAGCGGGAGGGAGCTCATATCCTACGAGCAGTACTTC. This encodes CSARKPTSGRELISYEQYF.

This rearrangement joins TRBV11-2 to TRBJ2-5; unclear D gene. V was clipped by 6 bases and J by 4 bases, with 6 bases between them. The germline gives CDR1 SGHAT, CDR2 FQNNGV. The CDR3 totals 11 residues. In nucleotides, the CDR3 is TGTGCCAGCAGTGCCGCAGAGACCCAGTACTTC. Protein product: CASSAAETQYF.

This clonotype was recorded at least ten times. The chain is built from TRBV2 and TRBJ2-7, with D unclear. Germline assignment: CDR1 SNHLY and CDR2 FYNNEI. This CDR3 spans 12 amino acids. V was cut by 5 bases and J by 9 bases, with 14 bases left in between. DNA for the CDR3: TGTGCCAGCAGTTCGACCTTAGCCGTGCAGTACTTC. Amino acids: CASSSTLAVQYF.